This TCR beta chain comes out of a study of T cells in Graves' hyperthyroidism and ophthalmopathy. Turning to this clonotype: The junction differs from germline at one of its ends, possibly a read error.

Amplified TCR beta CDR3 regions came from RNA transcripts. During a first-round RT-PCR of the TCR CDR3, the HTBI primer set was used. TCRdb re-called the multiplex PCR reads with MiXCR, one entry per CDR3 protein. The sample consists of 650,000 to 800,000 distinct CDR3 sequences, roughly 46% of them appearing once. There are 15 residues in the CDR3. The germline V gene encodes CDR1 ENHRY and CDR2 SYGVKD. The V call is TRBV10-3, the J call TRBJ1-5, with D perhaps TRBD1 (5 bases). The sample comprised peripheral blood or thyroid tissue (not recorded which). The origin of this receptor is an adult man with Graves' disease, either hyperthyroidism or ophthalmopathy (not recorded which). The CDR3 loop reads CATSYSGQPNQPQHF. As DNA, the CDR3 is TGTGCCACCAGTTACTCAGGGCAGCCCAATCAGCCCCAGCATTTT.